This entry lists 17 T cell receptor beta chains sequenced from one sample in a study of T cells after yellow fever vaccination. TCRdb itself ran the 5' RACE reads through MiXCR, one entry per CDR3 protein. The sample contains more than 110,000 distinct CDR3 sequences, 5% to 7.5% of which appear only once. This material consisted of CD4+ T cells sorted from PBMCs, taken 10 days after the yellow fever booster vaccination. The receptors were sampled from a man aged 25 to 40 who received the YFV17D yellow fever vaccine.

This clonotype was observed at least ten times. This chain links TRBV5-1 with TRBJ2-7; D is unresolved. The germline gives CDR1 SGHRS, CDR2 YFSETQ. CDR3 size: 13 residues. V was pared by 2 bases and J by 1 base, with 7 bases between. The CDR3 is CASSFDGSYEQYF. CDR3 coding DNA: TGCGCCAGCAGCTTCGACGGTTCCTACGAGCAGTACTTC.

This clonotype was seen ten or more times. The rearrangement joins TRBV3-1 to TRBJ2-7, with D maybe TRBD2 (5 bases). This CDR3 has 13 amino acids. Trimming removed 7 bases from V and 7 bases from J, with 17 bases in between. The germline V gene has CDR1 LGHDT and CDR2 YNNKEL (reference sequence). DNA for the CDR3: TGTGCCAGCACCCCAGGCGGGTCGGGGGAGCAGTACTTC. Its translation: CASTPGGSGEQYF.

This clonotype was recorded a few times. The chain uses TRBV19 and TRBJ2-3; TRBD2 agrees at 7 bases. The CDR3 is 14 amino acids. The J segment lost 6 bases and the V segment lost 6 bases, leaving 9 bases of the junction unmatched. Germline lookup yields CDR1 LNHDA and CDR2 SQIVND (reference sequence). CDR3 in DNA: TGTGCCAGTAGCCGGGGGGTTTTAATGGATACGCAGTATTTT. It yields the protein CASSRGVLMDTQYF.

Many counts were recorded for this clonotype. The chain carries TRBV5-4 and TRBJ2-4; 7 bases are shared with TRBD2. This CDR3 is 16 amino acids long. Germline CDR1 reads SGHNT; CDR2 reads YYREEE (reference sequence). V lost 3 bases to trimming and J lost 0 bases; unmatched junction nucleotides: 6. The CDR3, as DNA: TGTGCCAGCAGCTGGGGGGGAGGACTAGCCAAAAACATTCAGTACTTC. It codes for CASSWGGGLAKNIQYF.

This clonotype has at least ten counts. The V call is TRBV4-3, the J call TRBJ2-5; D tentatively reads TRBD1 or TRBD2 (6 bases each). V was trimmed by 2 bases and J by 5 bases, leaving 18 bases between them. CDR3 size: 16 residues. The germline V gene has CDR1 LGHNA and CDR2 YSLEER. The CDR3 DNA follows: TGCGCCAGCAGCCAAAACAGTGGGGGCGGGACCGAGACCCAGTACTTC. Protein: CASSQNSGGGTETQYF.

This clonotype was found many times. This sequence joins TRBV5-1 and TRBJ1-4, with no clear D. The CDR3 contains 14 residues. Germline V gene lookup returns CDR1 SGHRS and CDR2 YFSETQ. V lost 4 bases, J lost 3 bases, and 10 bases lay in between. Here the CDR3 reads CASSPDGANEKLFF. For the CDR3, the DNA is TGCGCCAGCAGCCCGGACGGCGCTAATGAAAAACTGTTTTTT.

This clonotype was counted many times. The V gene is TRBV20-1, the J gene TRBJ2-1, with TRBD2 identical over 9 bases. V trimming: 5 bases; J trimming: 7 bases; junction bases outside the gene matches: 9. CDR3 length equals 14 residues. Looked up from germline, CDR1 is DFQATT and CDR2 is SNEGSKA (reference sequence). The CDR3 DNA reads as TGCAGTGCTGCCCGTAGCGGGGGTCTGAATGAGCAGTTCTTC. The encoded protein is CSAARSGGLNEQFF.

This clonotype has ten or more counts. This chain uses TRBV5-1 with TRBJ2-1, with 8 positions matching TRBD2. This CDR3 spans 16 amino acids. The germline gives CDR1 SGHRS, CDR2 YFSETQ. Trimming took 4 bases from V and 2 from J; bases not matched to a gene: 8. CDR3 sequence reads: CASSVSGSNAYNEQFF. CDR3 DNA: TGCGCCAGCAGCGTGAGCGGGAGTAACGCCTACAATGAGCAGTTCTTC.

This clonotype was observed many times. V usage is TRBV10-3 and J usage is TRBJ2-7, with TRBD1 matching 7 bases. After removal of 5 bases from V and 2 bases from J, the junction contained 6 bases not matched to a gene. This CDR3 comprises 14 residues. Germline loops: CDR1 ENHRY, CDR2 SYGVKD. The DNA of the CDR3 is TGTGCCATCAGTAACAGGGGTCCCCCCTACGAGCAGTACTTC. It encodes CAISNRGPPYEQYF.

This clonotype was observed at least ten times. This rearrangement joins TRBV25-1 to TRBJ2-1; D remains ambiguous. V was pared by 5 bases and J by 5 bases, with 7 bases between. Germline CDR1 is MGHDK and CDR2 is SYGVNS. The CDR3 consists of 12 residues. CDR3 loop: CASSYGNNEQFF. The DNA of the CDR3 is TGTGCCAGCAGTTACGGAAACAATGAGCAGTTCTTC.

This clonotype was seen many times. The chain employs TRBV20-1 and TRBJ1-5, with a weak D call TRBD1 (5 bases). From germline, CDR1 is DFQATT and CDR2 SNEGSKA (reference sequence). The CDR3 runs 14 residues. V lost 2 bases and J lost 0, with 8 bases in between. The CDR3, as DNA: TGCAGTGCTAGACCGGGGACTAGCAATCAGCCCCAGCATTTT. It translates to CSARPGTSNQPQHF.

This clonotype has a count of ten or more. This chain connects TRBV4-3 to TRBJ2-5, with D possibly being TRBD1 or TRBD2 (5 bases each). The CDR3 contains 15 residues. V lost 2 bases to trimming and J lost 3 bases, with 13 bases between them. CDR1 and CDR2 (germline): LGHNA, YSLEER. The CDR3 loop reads CASSQFGAGEETQYF. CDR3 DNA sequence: TGCGCCAGCAGCCAATTCGGGGCCGGGGAAGAGACCCAGTACTTC.

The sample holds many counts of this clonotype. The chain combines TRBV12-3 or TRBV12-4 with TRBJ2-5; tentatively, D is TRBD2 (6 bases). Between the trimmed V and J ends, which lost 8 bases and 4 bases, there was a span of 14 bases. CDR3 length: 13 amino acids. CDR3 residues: CASRPRRGETQYF. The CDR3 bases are TGTGCCAGCCGTCCCCGGAGGGGAGAGACCCAGTACTTC.

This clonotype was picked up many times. The CDR3, as DNA: TGTGCCAGTAACCGGGAAAGACGATCTGGGGCCAACGTCCTGACTTTC. Its translation: CASNRERRSGANVLTF. The genes are TRBV19 and TRBJ2-6; a weak D match, TRBD2 (5 bases). The CDR3 spans 16 residues. V shed 7 bases and J shed 1 base, with 14 bases lying between them. CDR1 is LNHDA and CDR2 is SQIVND in the germline V gene (reference sequence).

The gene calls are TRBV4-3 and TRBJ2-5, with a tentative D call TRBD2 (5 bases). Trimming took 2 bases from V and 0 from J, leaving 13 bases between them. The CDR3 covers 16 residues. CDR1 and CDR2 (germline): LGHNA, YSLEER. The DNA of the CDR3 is TGCGCCAGCAGCCAATGGGGTCGGCGGGACCAAGAGACCCAGTACTTC. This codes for CASSQWGRRDQETQYF.

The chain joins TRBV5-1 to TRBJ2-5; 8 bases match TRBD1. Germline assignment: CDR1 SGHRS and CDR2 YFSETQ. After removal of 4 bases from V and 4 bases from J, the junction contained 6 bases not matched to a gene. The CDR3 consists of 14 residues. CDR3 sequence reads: CASSQGQAIETQYF. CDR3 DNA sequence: TGCGCCAGCAGCCAGGGACAGGCCATAGAGACCCAGTACTTC.

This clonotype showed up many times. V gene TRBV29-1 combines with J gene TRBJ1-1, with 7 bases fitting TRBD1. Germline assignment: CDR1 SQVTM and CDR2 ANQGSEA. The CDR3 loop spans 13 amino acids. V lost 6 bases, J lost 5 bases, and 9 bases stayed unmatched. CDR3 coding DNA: TGCAGCGTCGCCGGGACAGTGGCGACTGAAGCTTTCTTT. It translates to CSVAGTVATEAFF.